The 17 T cell receptor beta chains in this list originate from one sample, sequenced in a study of identical twins. MiXCR, applied by TCRdb to the 5' RACE reads, yields one record per CDR3 protein. Among 690,000 or so distinct CDR3 sequences listed, less than 7% were seen once. The sequenced sample consisted of naive T cells sorted from blood. The receptors derive from a man between 18 and 35 years old in good health.

The chain recombines TRBV14 with TRBJ1-1, with TRBD1 as a possible D gene (6 bases). CDR1 is SGHDN, CDR2 FVKESK, per germline. V was trimmed by 3 bases and J by 8 bases, leaving 13 bases between them. The CDR3 consists of 13 residues. This chain's CDR3 is CASSHLQGTEAFF. CDR3 nucleotide sequence: TGTGCCAGCAGCCACCTACAGGGTACCGAAGCTTTCTTT.

Many counts were recorded for this clonotype. This rearrangement joins TRBV12-3 or TRBV12-4 to TRBJ2-2; no definite D call. There are 14 residues in the CDR3. Trimming took 3 bases from V and 1 from J, leaving 6 bases between them. CDR3 in DNA: TGTGCCAGCAGTTTGTATGGGAACACCGGGGAGCTGTTTTTT. Protein product: CASSLYGNTGELFF.

This clonotype appeared many times. This rearrangement joins TRBV29-1 to TRBJ1-1, with D hard to call. CDR1 and CDR2 (germline): SQVTM, ANQGSEA. The CDR3 runs 13 residues. The V gene lost 5 bases and the J gene lost 0 bases, with 10 bases spanning the gap. The CDR3 region has the DNA TGCAGCGTTACGACGGGAATGAACACTGAAGCTTTCTTT. Its protein is CSVTTGMNTEAFF.

This clonotype was seen at least ten times. This sequence joins TRBV6-1 and TRBJ1-5; unclear D gene. The V gene's germline CDR1 is MNHNS and CDR2 SASEGT. CDR3 length equals 14 residues. The V gene lost 4 bases and the J gene lost 2 bases, with 9 bases spanning the gap. CDR3 nucleotide sequence: TGTGCCAGCAGTGCATTGGGCGGCAATCAGCCCCAGCATTTT. As protein: CASSALGGNQPQHF.

In its sample, this clonotype was seen a few times. This chain joins TRBV7-9 and TRBJ1-2; 8 nucleotides align to TRBD1. Germline CDR1 is SEHNR and CDR2 is FQNEAQ (reference sequence). The V gene end was trimmed by 6 bases and the J gene end by 8 bases; junction bases not matched to a gene: 11. The CDR3 length is 14 residues. The CDR3 sequence is CASRRDRPQVGYTF. DNA of the CDR3: TGTGCCAGCAGACGGGACAGGCCCCAAGTGGGCTACACCTTC.

This clonotype was counted at least ten times. V is TRBV6-1 and J is TRBJ1-5; 10 bases fit TRBD1. Germline values: CDR1 MNHNS, CDR2 SASEGT. This CDR3 has 15 residues. Unmatched junction bases numbered 5, after V lost 0 bases and J lost 9 bases. CDR3 amino acids: CASSEAWDRGRPQHF. CDR3 sequence (DNA): TGTGCCAGCAGTGAAGCGTGGGACAGGGGTCGGCCCCAGCATTTT.

The sample holds a few counts of this clonotype. The chain uses TRBV4-3 and TRBJ2-2; TRBD2 might be the D (5 bases). The CDR3 covers 14 residues. Trimming shortened V by 8 bases and J by 6 bases, and 16 bases separated the two germline ends. Germline CDR1 is LGHNA and CDR2 is YSLEER. The CDR3 DNA reads as TGCGCCAGCGCCTCGGGCGCGAGGGCCGGGGAGCTGTTTTTT. Translating it yields CASASGARAGELFF.

This clonotype was counted only a few times. This chain joins TRBV20-1 and TRBJ2-3; tentatively, D is TRBD1 (6 bases). The length of the CDR3 is 13 residues. V lost 6 bases to trimming and J lost 1 base, with 11 bases between them. Germline CDR1 and CDR2: DFQATT and SNEGSKA (reference sequence). The CDR3 protein is CSARTVCTDTQYF. Here the CDR3 DNA reads TGCAGTGCCCGGACAGTATGCACAGATACGCAGTATTTT.

This clonotype occurred a few times. The chain uses TRBV9 and TRBJ2-3; D remains ambiguous. This CDR3 spans 14 amino acids. Germline CDR1 SGDLS, CDR2 YYNGEE. The V end lost 0 bases, the J end lost 0 bases, and 5 bases lay between the germline ends. The CDR3 DNA reads as TGTGCCAGCAGCGTAGAAAGGAGCACAGATACGCAGTATTTT. Its protein is CASSVERSTDTQYF.

Ten or more counts support this clonotype. This sequence joins TRBV12-3 or TRBV12-4 and TRBJ1-1; tentative D call: TRBD1 (5 bases). CDR3 length: 13 amino acids. V was trimmed by 6 bases and J by 5 bases, leaving 13 bases between them. The CDR3 here is CASRKGRGTEAFF. The DNA of the CDR3 is TGTGCCAGCAGGAAGGGCCGGGGGACTGAAGCTTTCTTT.

This clonotype has more than one count but fewer than ten. This chain joins TRBV2 and TRBJ2-7; no firm D call. Germline loops: CDR1 SNHLY, CDR2 FYNNEI. The CDR3 runs to 11 residues. V shed 4 bases and J shed 6 bases, with 7 bases lying between them. The CDR3 nucleotides are TGTGCCAGCAGTGCGTGGGCCGAGCAGTACTTC. Its protein is CASSAWAEQYF.

The gene calls are TRBV6-1 and TRBJ2-2; TRBD2 matches 9 bases. Trimming cost V 4 bases and J 1 base; bases outside gene matches: 19. CDR3 length: 21 amino acids. Germline lookup yields CDR1 MNHNS and CDR2 SASEGT. CDR3 bases: TGTGCCAGCAGTGGACCCCTCTTAGTAGCGGGAGTATTGGGGAACACCGGGGAGCTGTTTTTT. It translates to CASSGPLLVAGVLGNTGELFF.

The chain uses TRBV5-1 and TRBJ1-1; perhaps TRBD1 as D (6 bases). Trimming left V 4 bases short and J 2 bases short, with 12 bases between. The CDR3 has 14 residues. The germline CDR1 and CDR2 sequences are SGHRS and YFSETQ. The CDR3 loop is CASSRGGTNTEAFF. The CDR3 DNA reads as TGCGCCAGCAGCAGGGGCGGGACAAACACTGAAGCTTTCTTT.

In its sample, this clonotype was seen many times. The chain uses TRBV5-1 and TRBJ1-2; the D is unclear. From germline, CDR1 is SGHRS and CDR2 YFSETQ. The CDR3 consists of 15 residues. The V end lost 0 bases, the J end lost 2 bases, and 11 bases lay between the germline ends. CDR3 residues: CASSLDGNMNYGYTF. DNA of the CDR3: TGCGCCAGCAGCTTGGATGGGAATATGAACTATGGCTACACCTTC.

DNA for the CDR3: TGCGCCAGCAGCCAAGACACAGGCCTCCAGGCAGATACGCAGTATTTT. Translation gives CASSQDTGLQADTQYF. The chain combines TRBV4-3 with TRBJ2-3, with a weak D call TRBD1 (5 bases). Trimming shortened V by 0 bases and J by 4 bases, and 14 bases separated the two germline ends. The CDR3 has 16 amino acids. The germline gives CDR1 LGHNA, CDR2 YSLEER.

The rearrangement links TRBV5-1 to TRBJ1-6; no clear D gene. Trimming left V 0 bases short and J 7 bases short, with 14 bases between. This CDR3 comprises 16 residues. Looked up from germline, CDR1 is SGHRS and CDR2 is YFSETQ. This CDR3 is CASSLEGGMENSPLHF. The CDR3 bases are TGCGCCAGCAGCTTGGAAGGCGGCATGGAAAATTCACCCCTCCACTTT.

This clonotype showed up just a few times. In nucleotides, the CDR3 is TGTGCCACCAGTGATTTGCTCTCGGGGGGAGAATGGTTCTTC. This translates into CATSDLLSGGEWFF. The rearrangement joins TRBV24-1 to TRBJ2-1; TRBD2 agrees at 7 bases. V trimming: 0 bases; J trimming: 15 bases; junction bases outside the gene matches: 10. CDR1 is KGHDR and CDR2 is SFDVKD in the germline V gene. The CDR3 is 14 residues long.